The clone carrying this TCR beta chain was found many times. What it binds is unknown. This sample is part of a study of beta chain features in type 1 diabetes. As for the study in general: Sorted cells, some 110,000,000 in number, were examined across all samples. Study-level points and caveats: Any HLA effect on TCRB rearrangement was left unresolved by small sub-analyses.

The study reverse transcribed the entire isolated RNA, so it sequenced expressed TCRB transcripts. Profiling relied on immunoSEQ multiplex PCR, and the TCRdb table lists in-frame clones only, not all of them. The table has some 160,000 clones, roughly 9% seen once; the top ten hold about 2.5%. CDR3 length equals 18 residues. V dropped 8 bases and J dropped 3; count of bases not matched to a gene: 17. CDR1 is SGHTA and CDR2 is FQGNSA in the germline V gene. Heparinised blood was drawn once per donor, averaging around 120 mL. Populations obtained by sorting all exceeded 95% purity. Sequences were obtained from central memory CD4+ T cells from blood. This TCR was recovered from a woman between 18 and 30 years old in good health. V usage is TRBV7-2 and J usage is TRBJ2-1; 9 bases line up with TRBD2. CDR3 sequence: CASAPGLAPARNYNEQFF. The CDR3 DNA sequence: TGTGCCAGCGCCCCGGGACTAGCTCCAGCTCGGAACTACAATGAGCAGTTCTTC.